The TCR beta chain described here comes from a study of blood T cell repertoires in COVID-19. Study at large: The study drew acute and convalescent COVID-19 samples from the United States, Italy and Spain. Sources were T cells, B-cell-depleted T cells, or PBMCs; the material itself was cDNA or gDNA.

The authors' processing: It was from reference gene primer amplification that nucleated cell counts were estimated. The table came from immunoSEQ multiplex PCR; TCRdb's copy has only in-frame clones and leaves some out. V and J calls and clone size are given by that table; D and trimming were obtained from the DNA. Among 240,000 or so clones listed, about 90% were seen once. Recruits, aged roughly 18 to 89 years, lived in around 24 US areas. The source of this sequence is a woman aged 40 to 50 with acute COVID-19. Sample: PBMCs or T cells enriched from blood (not recorded which).

CDR3 residues: CASRDRAYGNQPQHF. CDR3 coding DNA: TGTGCCAGCAGGGACAGGGCGTACGGCAATCAGCCCCAGCATTTT. The V and J genes are TRBV7-8 and TRBJ1-5; 8 bases line up with TRBD1. The ends lost 6 bases at V and 2 bases at J; junction bases unmatched: 6. From germline, CDR1 is SGHVS and CDR2 FQNEAQ. The CDR3 is 15 amino acids.